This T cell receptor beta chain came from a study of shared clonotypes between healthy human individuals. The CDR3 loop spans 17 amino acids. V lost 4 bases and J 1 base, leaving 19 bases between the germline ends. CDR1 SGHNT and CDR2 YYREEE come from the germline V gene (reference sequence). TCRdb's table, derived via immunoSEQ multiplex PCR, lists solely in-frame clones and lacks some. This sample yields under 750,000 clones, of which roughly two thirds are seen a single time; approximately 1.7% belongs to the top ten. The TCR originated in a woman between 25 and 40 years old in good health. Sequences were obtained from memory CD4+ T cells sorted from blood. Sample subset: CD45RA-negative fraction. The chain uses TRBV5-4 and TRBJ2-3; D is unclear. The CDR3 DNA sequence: TGTGCCAGCAGCCCCCTGGGGAAGCCCACCGGCACAGATACGCAGTATTTT. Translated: CASSPLGKPTGTDTQYF.